Only a few counts were recorded for the clone carrying this TCR beta chain. Its antigen is as yet unknown. The source of the sample is a study of pediatric ulcerative colitis. Study context: Fewer than 10 patients showed pancolitis and two showed left-sided colitis.

Study-level points and caveats: Blood samples from a couple of patients yielded substantially fewer templates and were excluded from blood-rectal overlap analysis. Rectal repertoires separated controls, mild-moderate and acute severe colitis.

The repertoire was sequenced with immunoSEQ multiplex PCR; TCRdb's copy has only in-frame clones and lacks some. Found here are 15,000 to 20,000 clones, about two thirds of them singletons; the top ten hold more than 3%. One to two pinch biopsies were taken from the rectum during colonoscopy. Before the diagnostic colonoscopy, ulcerative colitis patients were free of immunosuppressive medication. The TCR sequence derives from a girl aged 10-17 years with moderate ulcerative colitis. Sequencing was performed on gut tissue.

The CDR3 coding sequence is TGCAGTGCTACTGCGGGTCCTACCGCTTTCTTT. This sequence encodes CSATAGPTAFF. The V and J genes are TRBV20-1 and TRBJ1-1; D is unclear. The CDR3 runs 11 residues. Trimming stripped 4 bases from V and 11 bases from J, with 14 bases between. Looked up from germline, CDR1 is DFQATT and CDR2 is SNEGSKA (reference sequence).